This section outlines one T cell receptor beta chain sequence together with its context. Its antigen is unknown. The data are from a study of cytotoxic CD8 clonotypes in ibrutinib-treated CLL. Study conclusions and caveats: Public clonotypes, an uncommon group, contracted or remained stable on treatment. Higher circulating CD8+ T-cell counts strongly accompanied higher baseline clonality, above age-matched healthy donors.

The CDR3 length is 15 residues. The trim removed 3 bases at V and 6 bases at J, leaving 4 bases unmatched. Per germline, CDR1 MNHEY and CDR2 SMNVEV (reference sequence). Assay: immunoSEQ multiplex PCR; the TCRdb copy retains only in-frame clones and omits some. The table lists about 120,000 clones, 80% to 90% of them singletons, with about 1.9% in the top ten. The rearrangement joins TRBV27 to TRBJ1-5; TRBD1 matches 11 bases. The sequencing here drew on PBMCs, taken after 24 months of ibrutinib treatment. This sequence originates from a human donor with chronic lymphocytic leukemia. The CDR3 protein is CASSLWGQGGQPQHF. As DNA, the CDR3 is TGTGCCAGCAGTTTGTGGGGACAGGGGGGTCAGCCCCAGCATTTT.